The 12 T cell receptor beta chains below come from one sample, sequenced in a study of T cells in tuberculosis. Sequenced by immunoSEQ multiplex PCR; TCRdb stores in-frame clones only, minus some. Among 25,000 or so clones listed, 90% were seen once. Sequencing used PBMCs. The receptors were gathered from a donor between 10 and 35 years old with latent tuberculosis or without tuberculosis infection.

V is TRBV7-3 and J is TRBJ2-3; TRBD2 aligns across 10 bases. The V gene end was trimmed by 4 bases and the J gene end by 8 bases; junction bases not matched to a gene: 3. In germline, CDR1 is SGHTA, CDR2 FQGTGA. The CDR3 sequence is 13 residues long. The CDR3 coding sequence is TGTGCCAGCAGCTACACTAGCGGGGCTACGCAGTATTTT. It codes for CASSYTSGATQYF.

This clone was found once. The rearrangement uses TRBV19 and TRBJ2-7; 8 bases align to TRBD2. Germline assignment: CDR1 LNHDA and CDR2 SQIVND (reference sequence). Unmatched junction bases numbered 7, after V lost 6 bases and J lost 3 bases. There are 14 residues in the CDR3. The CDR3 coding sequence is TGTGCCAGTAGCCGGGGGGGCAACAGCTACGAGCAGTACTTC. Amino acids: CASSRGGNSYEQYF.

V and J are TRBV19 and TRBJ2-2; TRBD2 might be the D (6 bases). There are 15 residues in the CDR3. V lost 3 bases and J 6 bases, leaving 14 bases between the germline ends. The V gene's germline CDR1 is LNHDA and CDR2 SQIVND (reference sequence). CDR3 DNA sequence: TGTGCCAGTAGTATCGCGGACTACTCCCCCGGGGAGCTGTTTTTT. As protein: CASSIADYSPGELFF.

CDR3 DNA sequence: TGTGCCAGCCGGGACAGGCGCTACAATGAGCAGTTCTTC. Translating gives CASRDRRYNEQFF. The V and J genes are TRBV2 and TRBJ2-1, with 8 nucleotides matching TRBD1. The CDR3 totals 13 residues. V shed 8 bases and J 3 bases; nucleotides not matched to a gene: 3. Germline loops: CDR1 SNHLY, CDR2 FYNNEI.

This sequence joins TRBV2 and TRBJ2-7, with 7 bases aligning to TRBD1. CDR1 SNHLY and CDR2 FYNNEI come from the germline V gene. V was clipped by 4 bases and J by 3 bases; unmatched bases: 6. The CDR3 is made up of 14 amino acids. CDR3 loop: CASSGRNRGYEQYF. CDR3 DNA sequence: TGTGCCAGCAGTGGGAGGAACAGGGGCTACGAGCAGTACTTC.

In DNA form, the CDR3 reads TGTGCCACCCCAGGAACGGGGGACTATGGCTACACCTTC. Translation gives CATPGTGDYGYTF. V is TRBV13 and J is TRBJ1-2; maybe TRBD1 (5 bases). The CDR3 has 13 amino acids. CDR1 is PRHDT, CDR2 FYEKMQ, per germline (reference sequence). V lost 10 bases, J lost 3 bases, and 15 bases lay in between.

This clone showed up just once. This CDR3 reads CASSSMSRGFGTDTQYF. In nucleotides, the CDR3 is TGCGCCAGCAGCTCAATGAGCAGGGGTTTCGGCACAGATACGCAGTATTTT. V gene TRBV5-1 combines with J gene TRBJ2-3, with D tentatively TRBD1 (6 bases). The CDR3 spans 17 residues. Germline V CDR1 and CDR2: SGHRS, YFSETQ. Trimming cost V 3 bases and J 1 base, with 18 bases left between them.

The chain recombines TRBV6-6 with TRBJ1-5, with no clear D. The CDR3 is 14 residues long. Trimming took 4 bases from V and 2 from J, leaving 9 bases between them. From germline, CDR1 is MNHNY and CDR2 SVGAGI (reference sequence). The CDR3 bases are TGTGCCAGCAGTTCGGTGGGAGGCAATCAGCCCCAGCATTTT. Its protein is CASSSVGGNQPQHF.

V and J are TRBV7-2 and TRBJ1-3; TRBD1 aligns across 7 bases. The CDR3 has 15 residues. The V gene's germline CDR1 is SGHTA and CDR2 FQGNSA. V lost 1 base, J lost 9 bases, and 9 bases stayed unmatched. This chain's CDR3 is CASSLGGDRAGTIYF. DNA for the CDR3: TGTGCCAGCAGCTTAGGGGGAGACAGGGCTGGCACCATATATTTT.

The gene calls are TRBV19 and TRBJ1-1; D call uncertain. Between the trimmed V and J ends, which lost 6 bases and 1 base, there was a span of 15 bases. The CDR3 totals 15 residues. Germline loops: CDR1 LNHDA, CDR2 SQIVND (reference sequence). In nucleotides, the CDR3 is TGTGCCAGTAGCGGGGAGTTAAGAAGGAACACTGAAGCTTTCTTT. As protein: CASSGELRRNTEAFF.

Points on this clone: The junction and the germline gene differ at one end; a read error may be behind it. J is TRBJ1-3 and V is TRBV18, with D unresolved. In germline, CDR1 is KGHSH, CDR2 LQKENI. This CDR3 is built from 14 residues. The CDR3 protein is CASSPPVVGNTIYF. CDR3 DNA: TGTGCCAGCTCTCCACCGGTAGTGGGAAACACCATATATTTT.

The table lists this clone with a few counts. The J gene is TRBJ2-7, the V gene TRBV11-2; a possible D gene is TRBD2 (6 bases). This CDR3 is built from 13 residues. Trimming cost V 1 base and J 7 bases, with 11 bases left between them. Germline V gene lookup returns CDR1 SGHAT and CDR2 FQNNGV. The CDR3 nucleotides read TGTGCCAGCAGCTTAGCCAGGGCGGGAGAGCAGTACTTC. Its translation is CASSLARAGEQYF.